The TCR beta chain described here comes from a study of OX40 agonist ivuxolimab in advanced cancers. J lost 0 bases, V lost 5 bases, and 6 bases had no gene match. This CDR3 is 17 amino acids long. Germline loops: CDR1 LNHDA, CDR2 SQIVND (reference sequence). Using immunoSEQ multiplex PCR, the repertoire was profiled, and TCRdb retains in-frame clones only, with some absent. Among about 64,000 clones listed, roughly 80% were seen once. This material consisted of CD4+ or CD8+ T cells sorted from blood, taken in a trial of the OX40 agonist ivuxolimab. The V and J genes are TRBV19 and TRBJ1-3, with 11 bases aligning to TRBD1. The receptor was derived from an adult with an advanced solid tumor such as melanoma, head and neck, liver or kidney cancer. The CDR3 spells CASSPRTGGYSGNTIYF. Written as DNA, the CDR3 is TGTGCCAGTAGTCCGCGGACAGGGGGCTACTCTGGAAACACCATATATTTT. Full variable domain (rest looked up from reference TRBV19 and TRBJ1-3): DGGITQSPKYLFRKEGQNVTLSCEQNLNHDAMYWYRQDPGQGLRLIYYSQIVNDFQKGDIAEGYSVSREKKESFPLTVTSAQKNPTAFYLCASSPRTGGYSGNTIYFGEGSWLTVV.